This is a list of T cell receptor beta chains from one sample in a study of blood T cell repertoires in COVID-19. The protocol was immunoSEQ multiplex PCR, while the TCRdb copy is restricted to in-frame clones and leaves out a portion. The data hold 200,000 to 250,000 clones, with 85% to 90% observed a single time. Sample: peripheral blood. The receptors were sampled from a man aged 60 to 69 with acute or convalescent COVID-19. The CDR3 runs from the conserved cysteine through the conserved F or W. Fields, in order: V gene, clone size, D gene, J gene, CDR3 protein, CDR3 DNA. A D gene is named only where the DNA matches it firmly. Only some rows state a clone size, as once, few, many or a class for expanded clones.

V: TRBV6-6; size: .; D: .; J: TRBJ1-5; CDR3: CASSLTDPSNQPQHF; DNA: TGTGCCAGCAGTTTGACAGATCCTAGCAATCAGCCCCAGCATTTT
V: TRBV7-9; size: .; D: TRBD2; J: TRBJ2-1; CDR3: CASSPRGREGNEQFF; DNA: TGTGCCAGCAGCCCCCGGGGCCGGGAGGGGAATGAGCAGTTCTTC
V: TRBV5-1; size: .; D: TRBD1; J: TRBJ2-1; CDR3: CASSFLGQAEQFF; DNA: TGCGCCAGCAGCTTCCTAGGACAGGCTGAGCAGTTCTTC
V: TRBV4-3; size: .; D: .; J: TRBJ2-2; CDR3: CASSQDGPGSGELFF; DNA: TGCGCCAGCAGCCAAGATGGCCCGGGGTCCGGGGAGCTGTTTTTT
V: TRBV11-2; size: .; D: .; J: TRBJ2-7; CDR3: CASSLDRDNEQYF; DNA: TGTGCCAGCAGCTTAGATCGGGACAACGAGCAGTACTTC
V: TRBV4-3; size: .; D: TRBD1; J: TRBJ1-2; CDR3: CASSLSSGGESYTF; DNA: TGCGCCAGCAGCCTCTCGTCAGGGGGCGAAAGCTACACCTTC
V: TRBV20-1; size: .; D: TRBD1; J: TRBJ2-7; CDR3: CSASNRGPSSYEQYF; DNA: TGCAGTGCTAGTAACAGGGGGCCGAGCTCCTACGAGCAGTACTTC
V: TRBV25-1; size: few; D: TRBD1; J: TRBJ1-4; CDR3: CASSETRTGKLFF; DNA: TGTGCCAGCAGTGAAACGAGGACAGGTAAACTGTTTTTT
V: TRBV2; size: .; D: TRBD1; J: TRBJ1-1; CDR3: CASIGQALRNTEAFF; DNA: TGTGCCAGCATCGGACAGGCATTAAGGAACACTGAAGCTTTCTTT
V: TRBV14; size: .; D: .; J: TRBJ2-6; CDR3: CASSQDGGAGGANVLTF; DNA: TGTGCCAGCAGCCAAGATGGGGGGGCCGGTGGGGCCAACGTCCTGACTTTC
V: TRBV29-1; size: .; D: TRBD1; J: TRBJ1-2; CDR3: CSVGDRVSGYTF; DNA: TGCAGCGTAGGGGACAGGGTTAGCGGCTACACCTTC
V: TRBV5-6; size: .; D: TRBD1; J: TRBJ2-7; CDR3: CASSWDRGLSEQYF; DNA: TGTGCCAGCAGCTGGGACAGGGGGCTTAGCGAGCAGTACTTC
V: TRBV9; size: .; D: .; J: TRBJ2-1; CDR3: CASSVSGLHNEQFF; DNA: TGTGCCAGCAGCGTTTCGGGTCTCCACAATGAGCAGTTCTTC
V: TRBV19; size: .; D: .; J: TRBJ1-2; CDR3: CASSNREPYGYTF; DNA: TGTGCCAGTTCCAACAGGGAGCCCTATGGCTACACCTTC
V: TRBV7-2; size: .; D: .; J: TRBJ1-2; CDR3: CASSSRATGANYGYTF; DNA: TGTGCCAGCAGCTCACGGGCGACAGGTGCTAACTATGGCTACACCTTC
V: TRBV11-3; size: .; D: .; J: TRBJ2-2; CDR3: CASSFNVGELFF; DNA: TGTGCCAGCAGCTTTAATGTCGGGGAGCTGTTTTTT
V: TRBV6-5; size: .; D: .; J: TRBJ1-5; CDR3: CASTRSGGNQPQHF; DNA: TGTGCCAGCACCAGATCCGGGGGCAATCAGCCCCAGCATTTT
V: TRBV27; size: once; D: .; J: TRBJ2-7; CDR3: CASSLSSGLYSPQAYEQYF; DNA: TGTGCCAGCAGTTTATCGTCGGGACTGTACTCACCCCAAGCCTACGAGCAGTACTTC
V: TRBV19; size: .; D: TRBD1; J: TRBJ2-7; CDR3: CASSIQGANEQYF; DNA: TGTGCCAGTAGTATACAGGGGGCGAACGAGCAGTACTTC
V: TRBV5-1; size: .; D: .; J: TRBJ1-4; CDR3: CASSLELRDEKLFF; DNA: TGCGCCAGCAGTTTGGAGCTCAGGGATGAAAAACTGTTTTTT
V: TRBV28; size: once; D: .; J: TRBJ2-6; CDR3: CASSFSSARASSGANVLTF; DNA: TGTGCCAGCAGTTTCTCCTCCGCCAGGGCCTCCTCTGGGGCCAACGTCCTGACTTTC
V: TRBV27; size: .; D: TRBD2; J: TRBJ2-1; CDR3: CASRVGGLAFEQFF; DNA: TGTGCCAGCAGAGTGGGGGGACTAGCATTCGAGCAGTTCTTC
V: TRBV5-6; size: .; D: TRBD1; J: TRBJ1-5; CDR3: CASSLAGQGEGQPQHF; DNA: TGTGCCAGCAGCTTGGCCGGCCAGGGGGAAGGTCAGCCCCAGCATTTT
V: TRBV18; size: .; D: .; J: TRBJ1-2; CDR3: CASSPPQGPYGYTF; DNA: TGTGCCAGCTCACCACCCCAGGGTCCCTATGGCTACACCTTC
V: TRBV3-1/TRBV3-2; size: .; D: TRBD2; J: TRBJ2-7; CDR3: CASSPGLAGGPKPYEQYF; DNA: TGTGCCAGCAGCCCGGGACTAGCGGGAGGGCCTAAGCCCTACGAGCAGTACTTC
V: TRBV19; size: many; D: TRBD1; J: TRBJ2-2; CDR3: CASSRQGNTGELFF; DNA: TGTGCCAGTAGTAGACAGGGGAACACCGGGGAGCTGTTTTTT
V: TRBV19; size: once; D: TRBD2; J: TRBJ2-7; CDR3: CASSIHPSGQVLYEQYF; DNA: TGTGCCAGTAGTATCCACCCTAGCGGCCAAGTGCTCTACGAGCAGTACTTC
V: TRBV24-1; size: .; D: TRBD2; J: TRBJ2-7; CDR3: CATSPGLAGVKVQYF; DNA: TGTGCCACGTCCCCGGGACTAGCGGGAGTGAAAGTGCAGTACTTC
V: TRBV4-1; size: once; D: .; J: TRBJ1-4; CDR3: CASSQSGGSDEKLFF; DNA: TGCGCCAGCAGCCAGTCAGGAGGCTCGGATGAAAAACTGTTTTTT
V: TRBV5-1; size: .; D: TRBD2; J: TRBJ2-1; CDR3: CASSLDAGDEQFF; DNA: TGCGCCAGCAGCTTGGATGCGGGAGATGAGCAGTTCTTC
V: TRBV30; size: .; D: TRBD1; J: TRBJ2-7; CDR3: CAWSEGDRGHEQYF; DNA: TGTGCCTGGAGTGAGGGGGACAGGGGACACGAGCAGTACTTC
V: TRBV7-9; size: few; D: .; J: TRBJ1-1; CDR3: CAGVGVGDTEAFF; DNA: TGTGCCGGGGTAGGGGTTGGGGACACTGAAGCTTTCTTT
V: TRBV5-4; size: .; D: .; J: TRBJ1-2; CDR3: CASSGGTVYGYTF; DNA: TGTGCCAGCAGCGGCGGGACGGTCTATGGCTACACCTTC
V: TRBV7-2; size: .; D: .; J: TRBJ1-1; CDR3: CASSLGPPASMNTEAFF; DNA: TGTGCCAGCAGCTTAGGCCCCCCCGCGTCCATGAACACTGAAGCTTTCTTT
V: TRBV10-1; size: .; D: .; J: TRBJ2-7; CDR3: CASSESRVQYEQYF; DNA: TGCGCCAGCAGTGAGAGCAGGGTACAATACGAGCAGTACTTC
V: TRBV6-2/TRBV6-3; size: .; D: TRBD1; J: TRBJ1-1; CDR3: CASSSTGVGTEAFF; DNA: TGTGCCAGCAGTTCAACAGGGGTGGGGACGGAAGCTTTCTTT
V: TRBV11-3; size: .; D: .; J: TRBJ2-3; CDR3: CASTPAANGFSTQYF; DNA: TGTGCCAGCACCCCCGCGGCCAATGGATTTAGTACGCAGTATTTT
V: TRBV6-6; size: few; D: .; J: TRBJ2-7; CDR3: CASSLQGFTYEQYF; DNA: TGTGCCAGCAGTCTACAGGGATTTACCTACGAGCAGTACTTC
V: TRBV3-1/TRBV3-2; size: few; D: TRBD1; J: TRBJ2-7; CDR3: CASSIQTGTVSYEQYF; DNA: TGTGCCAGCAGTATTCAGACAGGGACGGTCTCCTACGAGCAGTACTTC
V: TRBV19; size: .; D: .; J: TRBJ2-1; CDR3: CASSIDRAVHYNEQFF; DNA: TGTGCCAGTAGTATAGACAGGGCGGTACACTACAATGAGCAGTTCTTC
V: TRBV3-1/TRBV3-2; size: few; D: TRBD1; J: TRBJ1-2; CDR3: CASSPTGNYGYTF; DNA: TGTGCCAGCAGCCCGACAGGGAACTATGGCTACACCTTC
V: TRBV19; size: .; D: TRBD2; J: TRBJ2-2; CDR3: CASSIGGRRGAGELFF; DNA: TGTGCCAGTAGTATCGGTGGACGGCGGGGGGCCGGGGAGCTGTTTTTT
V: TRBV4-2; size: .; D: .; J: TRBJ2-1; CDR3: CASSQDSLATSSGYNEQFF; DNA: TGTGCCAGCAGCCAAGATTCACTAGCTACGAGTAGTGGCTACAATGAGCAGTTCTTC
V: TRBV24-1; size: .; D: .; J: TRBJ1-2; CDR3: CATSAPERQGSYGYTF; DNA: TGTGCCACCAGTGCCCCGGAGCGTCAGGGAAGCTATGGCTACACCTTC
V: TRBV28; size: .; D: TRBD1; J: TRBJ2-7; CDR3: CASSLVRTGSYEQYF; DNA: TGTGCCAGCAGTTTGGTGAGGACAGGGTCCTACGAGCAGTACTTC
V: TRBV7-9; size: .; D: TRBD2; J: TRBJ2-5; CDR3: CASSQREARETQYF; DNA: TGTGCCAGCAGCCAGCGGGAGGCGCGGGAGACCCAGTACTTC
V: TRBV30; size: once; D: TRBD1; J: TRBJ2-5; CDR3: CAWGPQGAETQYF; DNA: TGTGCCTGGGGCCCACAGGGGGCAGAGACCCAGTACTTC
V: TRBV28; size: few; D: .; J: TRBJ2-1; CDR3: CASDPTSSYNEQFF; DNA: TGTGCCAGCGACCCGACTAGCTCCTACAATGAGCAGTTCTTC
V: TRBV19; size: .; D: TRBD1; J: TRBJ2-7; CDR3: CASRRKYRGVEQYF; DNA: TGTGCCAGTAGACGGAAATACAGGGGTGTCGAGCAGTACTTC
V: TRBV7-2; size: once; D: TRBD1; J: TRBJ1-4; CDR3: CASSLAPQGTDEKLFF; DNA: TGTGCCAGCAGCTTAGCCCCACAGGGGACGGATGAAAAACTGTTTTTT
V: TRBV28; size: once; D: .; J: TRBJ1-4; CDR3: CASSLRGFESTEKLFF; DNA: TGTGCCAGCAGTTTACGGGGGTTCGAATCAACCGAAAAACTGTTTTTT
V: TRBV3-1/TRBV3-2; size: few; D: TRBD1; J: TRBJ1-5; CDR3: CASSLGTGGNQPQHF; DNA: TGTGCCAGCAGCCTTGGGACAGGGGGCAATCAGCCCCAGCATTTT